This T cell receptor (beta chain) comes out of a study of T cell responses to AZD1222 COVID-19 vaccine. Notes on the study in general: Mostly white British, mostly female donors; authors suggested clonal diversity may be underestimated.

This clone was detected once. Its antigen is unidentified. Clones were sequenced by immunoSEQ multiplex PCR, and TCRdb holds only the in-frame ones, with some missing. The sample records about 69,000 clones, less than 90% being singletons. The CDR3 spans 14 residues. The V end was cut by 7 bases, the J end by 5 bases, with 12 bases between. Germline lookup yields CDR1 MNHNY and CDR2 SVGAGI (reference sequence). This receptor was taken from an adult who received the AZD1222 COVID-19 vaccine. The V gene is TRBV6-6, the J gene TRBJ1-6; D not certain. The source material was peripheral blood, sampled 28 days after the second AZD1222 dose. The CDR3 sequence: CASTPSGDNSPLHF. DNA for the CDR3: TGTGCCAGCACCCCCTCAGGAGATAATTCACCCCTCCACTTT.